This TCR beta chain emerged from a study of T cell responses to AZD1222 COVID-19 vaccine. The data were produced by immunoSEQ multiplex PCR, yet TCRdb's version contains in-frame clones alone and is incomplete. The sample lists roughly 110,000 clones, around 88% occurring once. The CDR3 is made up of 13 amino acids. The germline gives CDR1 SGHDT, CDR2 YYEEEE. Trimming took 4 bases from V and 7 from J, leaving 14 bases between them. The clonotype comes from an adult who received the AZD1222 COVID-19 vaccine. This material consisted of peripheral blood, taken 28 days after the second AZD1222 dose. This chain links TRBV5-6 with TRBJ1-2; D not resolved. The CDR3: CASSPEGSAGYTF. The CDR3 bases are TGTGCCAGCAGCCCGGAAGGGTCAGCTGGCTACACCTTC.